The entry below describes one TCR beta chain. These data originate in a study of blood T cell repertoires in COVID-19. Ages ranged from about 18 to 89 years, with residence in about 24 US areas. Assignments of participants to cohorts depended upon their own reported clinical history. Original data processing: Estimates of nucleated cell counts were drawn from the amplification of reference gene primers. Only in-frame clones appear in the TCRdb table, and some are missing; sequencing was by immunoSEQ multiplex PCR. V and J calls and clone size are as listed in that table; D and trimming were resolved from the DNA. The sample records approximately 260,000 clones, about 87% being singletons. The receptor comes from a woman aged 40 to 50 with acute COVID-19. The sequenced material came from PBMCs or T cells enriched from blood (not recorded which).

The CDR3 nucleotides are TGTGCCAGTAGTACCCAACAGGGGGCAAGGGAGCAGTACTTC. The encoded protein is CASSTQQGAREQYF. The chain combines TRBV19 with TRBJ2-7; 9 nucleotides line up with TRBD1. With 4 bases clipped from V and 7 bases from J, the junction kept 8 bases outside the gene matches. The CDR3 loop spans 14 amino acids. The germline CDR1 and CDR2 sequences are LNHDA and SQIVND (reference sequence). Full variable domain (outside the CDR3, taken from reference TRBV19 and TRBJ2-7): DGGITQSPKYLFRKEGQNVTLSCEQNLNHDAMYWYRQDPGQGLRLIYYSQIVNDFQKGDIAEGYSVSREKKESFPLTVTSAQKNPTAFYLCASSTQQGAREQYFGPGTRLTVT.